This T cell receptor beta chain was captured in a study of naive and memory T cell subsets. This clonotype came up many times. An equimolar mix of two oligonucleotides served as the beta constant-region primer for TRBC1 and TRBC2. An oligonucleotide with the SP2 primer and a 12-nucleotide UMI was ligated to the cDNA 3' end. TCRdb re-called the UMI-ligation and nested PCR reads through MiXCR, storing one row per CDR3 protein. The sample contains under 40,000 distinct CDR3 sequences, 13% of which appear only once. Trimming stripped 5 bases from V and 9 bases from J, with 17 bases between. CDR1 is SGHTA and CDR2 is FQGNSA in the germline V gene. The CDR3 is 15 amino acids.

The sequence was obtained from a human donor in good health. The sequencing input was effector memory CD4+ T cells from blood. The subset was: effector memory, CD45RA- CD27-. The rearrangement links TRBV7-2 to TRBJ1-6; maybe TRBD1 (5 bases). The CDR3 coding sequence is TGTGCCAGCAGCGTCGCCGGGGGACGCAGTTCACCCCTCCACTTT. It yields the protein CASSVAGGRSSPLHF.